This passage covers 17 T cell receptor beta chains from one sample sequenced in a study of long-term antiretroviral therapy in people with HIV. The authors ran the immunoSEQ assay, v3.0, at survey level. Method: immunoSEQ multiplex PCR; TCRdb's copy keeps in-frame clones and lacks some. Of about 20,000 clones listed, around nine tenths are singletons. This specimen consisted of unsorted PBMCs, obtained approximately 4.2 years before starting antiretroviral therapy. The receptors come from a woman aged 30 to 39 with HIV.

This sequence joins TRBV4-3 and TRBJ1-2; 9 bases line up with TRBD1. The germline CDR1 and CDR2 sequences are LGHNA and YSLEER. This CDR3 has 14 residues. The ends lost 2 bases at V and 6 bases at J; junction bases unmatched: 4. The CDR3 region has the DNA TGCGCCAGCAGCCAACGACAGGGGGGTGATGGCTACACCTTC. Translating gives CASSQRQGGDGYTF.

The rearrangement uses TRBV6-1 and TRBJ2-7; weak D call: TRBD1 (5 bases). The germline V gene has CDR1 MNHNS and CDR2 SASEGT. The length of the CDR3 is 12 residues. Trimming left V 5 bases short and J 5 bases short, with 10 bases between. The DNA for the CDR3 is TGTGCCAGCAGTCTCCAAGGGGACGAGCAGTACTTC. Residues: CASSLQGDEQYF.

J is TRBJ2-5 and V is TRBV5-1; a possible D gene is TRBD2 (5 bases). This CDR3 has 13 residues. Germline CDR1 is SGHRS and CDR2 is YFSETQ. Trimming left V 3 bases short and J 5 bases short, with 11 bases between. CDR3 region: CASSSNPGETQYF. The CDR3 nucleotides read TGCGCCAGCAGCTCCAACCCGGGGGAGACCCAGTACTTC.

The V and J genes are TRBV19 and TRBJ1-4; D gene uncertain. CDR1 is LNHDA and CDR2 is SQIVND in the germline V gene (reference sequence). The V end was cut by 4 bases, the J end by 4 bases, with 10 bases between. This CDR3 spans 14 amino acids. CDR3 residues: CASSKTGSNEKLFF. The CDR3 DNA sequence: TGTGCCAGTAGTAAAACCGGGAGTAATGAAAAACTGTTTTTT.

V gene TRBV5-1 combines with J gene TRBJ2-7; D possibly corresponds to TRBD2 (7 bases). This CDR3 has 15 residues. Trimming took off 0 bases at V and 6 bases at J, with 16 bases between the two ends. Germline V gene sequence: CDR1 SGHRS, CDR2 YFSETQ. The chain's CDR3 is CASSLGGGHFSEQYF. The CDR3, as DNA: TGCGCCAGCAGCTTGGGCGGGGGACATTTTTCCGAGCAGTACTTC.

CDR3 protein: CASSSQVDTEAFF. CDR3 sequence (DNA): TGTGCCAGCAGTTCTCAGGTGGACACTGAAGCTTTCTTT. The chain carries TRBV7-2 and TRBJ1-1, with D unclear. The CDR3 extends over 13 amino acids. The V and J ends lost 6 bases and 3 bases respectively, with 11 bases between them. Germline values: CDR1 SGHTA, CDR2 FQGNSA.

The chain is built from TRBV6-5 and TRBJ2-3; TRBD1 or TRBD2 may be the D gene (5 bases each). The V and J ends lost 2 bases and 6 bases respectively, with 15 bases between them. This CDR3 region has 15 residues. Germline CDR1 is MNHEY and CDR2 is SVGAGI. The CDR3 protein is CASSYGGPPLDTQYF. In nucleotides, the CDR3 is TGTGCCAGCAGTTACGGGGGACCACCATTGGATACGCAGTATTTT.

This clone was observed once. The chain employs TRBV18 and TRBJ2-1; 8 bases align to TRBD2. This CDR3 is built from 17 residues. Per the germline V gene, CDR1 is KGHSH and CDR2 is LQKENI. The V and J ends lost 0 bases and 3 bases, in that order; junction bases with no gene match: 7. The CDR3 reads CASSPPSGGSYYNEQFF. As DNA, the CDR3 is TGTGCCAGCTCACCACCGAGCGGGGGAAGCTACTACAATGAGCAGTTCTTC.

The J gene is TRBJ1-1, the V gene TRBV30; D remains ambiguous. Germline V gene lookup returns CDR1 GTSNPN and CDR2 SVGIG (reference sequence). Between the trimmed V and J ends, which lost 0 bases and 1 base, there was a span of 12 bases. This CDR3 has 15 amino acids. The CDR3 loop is CAWSVLSQSNTEAFF. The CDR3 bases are TGTGCCTGGAGTGTACTAAGCCAGTCGAACACTGAAGCTTTCTTT.

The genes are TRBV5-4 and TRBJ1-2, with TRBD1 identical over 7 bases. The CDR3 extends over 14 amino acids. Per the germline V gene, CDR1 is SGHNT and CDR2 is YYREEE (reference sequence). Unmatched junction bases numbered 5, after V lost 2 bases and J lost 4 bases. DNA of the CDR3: TGTGCCAGCAGCTTTGGAGGGGGCGGCTATGGCTACACCTTC. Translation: CASSFGGGGYGYTF. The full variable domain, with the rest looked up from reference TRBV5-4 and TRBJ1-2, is ETGVTQSPTHLIKTRGQQVTLRCSSQSGHNTVSWYQQALGQGPQFIFQYYREEENGRGNFPPRFSGLQFPNYSSELNVNALELDDSALYLCASSFGGGGYGYTFGSGTRLTVV.

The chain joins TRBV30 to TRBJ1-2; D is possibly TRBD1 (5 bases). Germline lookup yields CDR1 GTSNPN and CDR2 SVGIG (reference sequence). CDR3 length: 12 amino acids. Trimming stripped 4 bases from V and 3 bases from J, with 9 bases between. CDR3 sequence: CAWNSGHYGYTF. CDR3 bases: TGTGCCTGGAATTCGGGGCACTATGGCTACACCTTC.

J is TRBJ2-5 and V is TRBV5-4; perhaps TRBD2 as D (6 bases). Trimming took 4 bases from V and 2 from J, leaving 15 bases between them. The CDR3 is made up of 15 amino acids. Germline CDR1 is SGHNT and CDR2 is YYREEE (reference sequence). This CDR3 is CASSGTGTSQETQYF. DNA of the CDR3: TGTGCCAGCAGCGGAACCGGGACTTCTCAAGAGACCCAGTACTTC.

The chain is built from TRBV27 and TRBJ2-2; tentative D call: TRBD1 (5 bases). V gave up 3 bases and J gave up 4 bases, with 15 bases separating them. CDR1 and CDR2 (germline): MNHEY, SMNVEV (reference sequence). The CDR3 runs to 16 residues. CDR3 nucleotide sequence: TGTGCCAGCAGTTTGGGGCCAGGGTGGCCCACCGGGGAGCTGTTTTTT. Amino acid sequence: CASSLGPGWPTGELFF.

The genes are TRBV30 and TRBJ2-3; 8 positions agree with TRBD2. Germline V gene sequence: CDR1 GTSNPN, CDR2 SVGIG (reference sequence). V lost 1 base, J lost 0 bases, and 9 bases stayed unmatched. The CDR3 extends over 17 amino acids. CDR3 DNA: TGTGCCTGGAGTGAGGGTAGCGGGACACCAAGCACAGATACGCAGTATTTT. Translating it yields CAWSEGSGTPSTDTQYF. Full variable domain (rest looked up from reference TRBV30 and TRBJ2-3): SQTIHQWPATLVQPVGSPLSLECTVEGTSNPNLYWYRQAAGRGLQLLFYSVGIGQISSEVPQNLSASRPQDRQFILSSKKLLLSDSGFYLCAWSEGSGTPSTDTQYFGPGTRLTVL.

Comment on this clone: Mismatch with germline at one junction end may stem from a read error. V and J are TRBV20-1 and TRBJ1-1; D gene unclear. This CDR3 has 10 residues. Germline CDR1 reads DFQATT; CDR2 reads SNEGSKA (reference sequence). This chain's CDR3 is CSAAAEAAPF. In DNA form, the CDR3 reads TGCAGTGCTGCAGCGGAGGCCGCACCATTT.

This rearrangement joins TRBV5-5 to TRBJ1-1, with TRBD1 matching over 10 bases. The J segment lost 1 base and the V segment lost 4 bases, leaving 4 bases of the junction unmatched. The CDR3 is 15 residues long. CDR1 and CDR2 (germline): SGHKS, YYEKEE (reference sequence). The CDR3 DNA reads TGTGCCAGCAGCGGTGGGACAGGGGAGAACACTGAAGCTTTCTTT. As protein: CASSGGTGENTEAFF.

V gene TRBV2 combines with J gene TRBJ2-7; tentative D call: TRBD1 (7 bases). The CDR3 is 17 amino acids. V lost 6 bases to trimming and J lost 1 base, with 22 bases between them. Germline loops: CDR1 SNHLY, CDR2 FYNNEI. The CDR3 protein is CASSPGGQTKPSYEQYF. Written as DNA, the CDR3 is TGTGCCAGCAGCCCCGGGGGACAGACCAAACCATCCTACGAGCAGTACTTC.